The rows below give T cell receptor beta chains drawn from one sample of a study of CD8 T cells in ankylosing spondylitis. TCRdb re-called the 5' RACE reads with MiXCR, one entry per CDR3 protein. The sample has some 400,000 distinct CDR3 sequences, about a fifth seen once; the top ten hold around 16%. Sequencing was done on a sample of blood, either unsorted or a sorted T cell fraction (not recorded which). Every receptor here comes from a male donor with ankylosing spondylitis. Each CDR3 is given without its conserved first and last residue.

v_gene: TRBV24-1; CDR3aa: ATSETGGNYGYT
v_gene: TRBV3-1; CDR3aa: ASSQAAGGYNEQF
v_gene: TRBV11-2; CDR3aa: ASRLSRETQY
v_gene: TRBV7-9; CDR3aa: ASSWGGGEETQY
v_gene: TRBV20-1; CDR3aa: SAPRGTDTQY
v_gene: TRBV25-1; CDR3aa: ASSGVQEKETQY
v_gene: TRBV4-2; CDR3aa: ASSRELAGGQF
v_gene: TRBV7-9; CDR3aa: ASSLRSSLEAF
v_gene: TRBV12-3/TRBV12-4; CDR3aa: ASSSTQGSEQF
v_gene: TRBV10-3; CDR3aa: ASFGGSGNNYGYT
v_gene: TRBV29-1; CDR3aa: SVKNSTDTQY
v_gene: TRBV11-2; CDR3aa: ASSFGTGSSGYGYT
v_gene: TRBV14; CDR3aa: ASSVRDREAGELF
v_gene: TRBV7-8; CDR3aa: ASSSARYSYEQY
v_gene: TRBV28; CDR3aa: ASRIRSPAYQPQH
v_gene: TRBV2; CDR3aa: ASKVAGGSVGELF
v_gene: TRBV18; CDR3aa: ASSPGHYTDTQY
v_gene: TRBV30; CDR3aa: AWRVAGDEQF
v_gene: TRBV5-1; CDR3aa: ASSLPSAPAGAGSYEQY
v_gene: TRBV7-9; CDR3aa: ASSLVEAF
v_gene: TRBV7-6; CDR3aa: ASSLGEGGLRDTQY
v_gene: TRBV7-8; CDR3aa: ASRKSGGTDTQY
v_gene: TRBV5-5; CDR3aa: ASSLVHQIGELF
v_gene: TRBV20-1; CDR3aa: SALGDTRSGNTIY
v_gene: TRBV29-1; CDR3aa: SVVKARDTEAF
v_gene: TRBV2; CDR3aa: ASSQETDGEQF
v_gene: TRBV20-1; CDR3aa: SARGLTSGRDTQY
v_gene: TRBV10-3; CDR3aa: ATRGREGAYEQY
v_gene: TRBV11-3; CDR3aa: ASSQGTSYNEQF
v_gene: TRBV7-2; CDR3aa: ASSLAPGQEAAF
v_gene: TRBV4-1; CDR3aa: ASSQRDRGANYGYT
v_gene: TRBV21-1; CDR3aa: ASSIQTGIIGNTEAF
v_gene: TRBV29-1; CDR3aa: SVRESNQPQH
v_gene: TRBV3-1; CDR3aa: ASSPRWDRPFNEQF
v_gene: TRBV30; CDR3aa: AWSGGLADEQF
v_gene: TRBV28; CDR3aa: ASSSPSAGRALYNEQF
v_gene: TRBV20-1; CDR3aa: SARDRIAESSYNEQF
v_gene: TRBV2; CDR3aa: ASRPTRSNTDTQY
v_gene: TRBV4-1; CDR3aa: ASSQALRGAGGYT
v_gene: TRBV7-2; CDR3aa: ASSIVAGGADTQY
v_gene: TRBV27; CDR3aa: ASSLTGGAGEQY
v_gene: TRBV12-3/TRBV12-4; CDR3aa: ASSFFSASSYEQY
v_gene: TRBV12-3/TRBV12-4; CDR3aa: ASSSQTGTYEQY
v_gene: TRBV9; CDR3aa: ASSVLVNTGELF
v_gene: TRBV5-1; CDR3aa: ASSLTSGSGAEQF
v_gene: TRBV12-3/TRBV12-4; CDR3aa: ASSATGSPFVSTEAF
v_gene: TRBV5-1; CDR3aa: ASRGGLSGRYEQY
v_gene: TRBV12-3/TRBV12-4; CDR3aa: ASSIPLAGSLRGDTQY
v_gene: TRBV20-1; CDR3aa: SATSLAGEYNEQF
v_gene: TRBV27; CDR3aa: ASSFWQGGGTDTQY
v_gene: TRBV25-1; CDR3aa: ASSGPGNDEQY
v_gene: TRBV25-1; CDR3aa: ASSESGSGRRGTQY
v_gene: TRBV5-5; CDR3aa: ASSTWGQGNEKLF
v_gene: TRBV5-6; CDR3aa: ASHFLAGGSYEQY